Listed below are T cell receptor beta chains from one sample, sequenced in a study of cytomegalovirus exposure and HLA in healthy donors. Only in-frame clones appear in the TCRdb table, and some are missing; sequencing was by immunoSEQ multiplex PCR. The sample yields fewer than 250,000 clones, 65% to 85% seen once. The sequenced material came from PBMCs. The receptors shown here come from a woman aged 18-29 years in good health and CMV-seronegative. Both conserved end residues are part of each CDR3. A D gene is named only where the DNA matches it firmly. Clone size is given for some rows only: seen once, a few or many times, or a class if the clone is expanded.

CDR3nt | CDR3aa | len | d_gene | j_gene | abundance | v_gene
TGCGCCAGCAGCTTGGCCCAGGTAGGGGCTGAAGCTTTCTTT | CASSLAQVGAEAFF | 14 | - | TRBJ1-1 | - | TRBV5-1
TGTGCCAGCACCCCAGGGGGAAGCAATCAGCCCCAGCATTTT | CASTPGGSNQPQHF | 14 | TRBD1 | TRBJ1-5 | - | TRBV27
TGTGCCAGCAGCTTGGGGCCACAGGGAAACACCATATATTTT | CASSLGPQGNTIYF | 14 | - | TRBJ1-3 | - | TRBV5-6
TGTGCCAGCAGCTTAGGCCCTCGGACAGGGGGGATTAGCAATCAGCCCCAGCATTTT | CASSLGPRTGGISNQPQHF | 19 | TRBD1 | TRBJ1-5 | - | TRBV13
TGTGCCAGTACCCCCCGCGGGGGGCTTTACAATGAGCAGTTCTTC | CASTPRGGLYNEQFF | 15 | TRBD2 | TRBJ2-1 | - | TRBV19
TGTGCCAGTAGGGACAGGGGTAACTATGGCTACACCTTC | CASRDRGNYGYTF | 13 | TRBD1 | TRBJ1-2 | few | TRBV19
TGCGCCAGCAGCCTCGCCCAGGACTCCTACGAGCAGTACTTC | CASSLAQDSYEQYF | 14 | - | TRBJ2-7 | - | TRBV4-1
TGTGCCAGCAGTGGCCGTGGACAGCTAGCCAAAAACATTCAGTACTTC | CASSGRGQLAKNIQYF | 16 | - | TRBJ2-4 | once | TRBV6-1
TGTGCCATCAGTAGATCGGAGTCCTCCTACGAGCAGTACTTC | CAISRSESSYEQYF | 14 | - | TRBJ2-7 | few | TRBV10-3
TGTGCCAGCAGCTTACAGGGGTTGGGGACCTACGAGCAGTACTTC | CASSLQGLGTYEQYF | 15 | TRBD1 | TRBJ2-7 | few | TRBV5-4
TGTGCCAGCAGCCCCCGGACTAGCGGGTGGAATTCCTACAATGAGCAGTTCTTC | CASSPRTSGWNSYNEQFF | 18 | TRBD2 | TRBJ2-1 | - | TRBV7-9
TGTGCCAGCAGTTACTCGAAAGGGGCGCTGAACACTGAAGCTTTCTTT | CASSYSKGALNTEAFF | 16 | - | TRBJ1-1 | - | TRBV6-5
TGTGCCAGCAGTCCAGGGGGTGACCTGGCAGCCCTCCACTTT | CASSPGGDLAALHF | 14 | TRBD1 | TRBJ1-6 | - | TRBV27
TGTGCCAGCAGTGAGCGGCAGAACTATGGCTACACCTTC | CASSERQNYGYTF | 13 | - | TRBJ1-2 | - | TRBV6-1
TGTGCCAGCAGGTACACCAACGGCGGCGGCAATGAGCAGTTCTTC | CASRYTNGGGNEQFF | 15 | - | TRBJ2-1 | - | TRBV6-5
TGTGCCAGCAGCGTACAGGGGGCAATTTCCAATGAGCAGTTCTTC | CASSVQGAISNEQFF | 15 | TRBD1 | TRBJ2-1 | - | TRBV9
TGTGCTAGCAGCCGGGGGATGAACACTGAAGCTTTCTTT | CASSRGMNTEAFF | 13 | - | TRBJ1-1 | - | TRBV7-7
TGTGCCAGCAGGGGGGCGTGGAGATTAGCTTCAACATACACCGGGGAGCTGTTTTTT | CASRGAWRLASTYTGELFF | 19 | - | TRBJ2-2 | - | TRBV28
TGTGCCATCAGTGACGGGACAAACTACGAGCAGTACTTC | CAISDGTNYEQYF | 13 | - | TRBJ2-7 | - | TRBV10-3
TGTGCCAGCAGCTCGTGGTCCAGAAACTACGAGCAGTACTTC | CASSSWSRNYEQYF | 14 | - | TRBJ2-7 | - | TRBV7-8
TGTGCCGTGGGGACATCCCAAGTAGGCTACACCTTC | CAVGTSQVGYTF | 12 | - | TRBJ1-2 | - | TRBV25-1
TGTGCCAGAAGCGTCCTCCGTTGGACAGGGGGCAATCAGCCCCAGCATTTT | CARSVLRWTGGNQPQHF | 17 | TRBD1 | TRBJ1-5 | - | TRBV5-3
TGTGCCAGCAGCTCGACAGGTAACGAGCAGTACTTC | CASSSTGNEQYF | 12 | - | TRBJ2-7 | - | TRBV7-9
TGCAGCGTTGATCCGTTGGGCCAGGGGTACGAGCAGTACTTC | CSVDPLGQGYEQYF | 14 | - | TRBJ2-7 | - | TRBV29-1
TGTGCCAGCAGGGGGGACAGGGGACGGACAGATACGCAGTATTTT | CASRGDRGRTDTQYF | 15 | TRBD1 | TRBJ2-3 | - | TRBV25-1
TGCGCCAGCAGTCTAAAACAGGGGGGTTCCTACGAGCAGTACTTC | CASSLKQGGSYEQYF | 15 | TRBD1 | TRBJ2-7 | - | TRBV5-1
TGTGCCAGCATCTTACAGGGGGCAGGTTCACCCCTCCACTTT | CASILQGAGSPLHF | 14 | TRBD1 | TRBJ1-6 | - | TRBV28
TGTGCTTCGGACAGGGGGAGGTACAATGAGCAGTTCTTC | CASDRGRYNEQFF | 13 | TRBD1 | TRBJ2-1 | - | TRBV5-8
TGTGCCAGCCGAGTGCGTGCAAGAAACACCGGGGAGCTGTTTTTT | CASRVRARNTGELFF | 15 | - | TRBJ2-2 | - | TRBV5-8
TGTGCCAGCAGCTTAGTGGGTAGCGGGGGGGCCTACGAGCAGTACTTC | CASSLVGSGGAYEQYF | 16 | TRBD2 | TRBJ2-7 | few | TRBV7-2
TGTGCCAGCAGCCTCCGCGACAGGAGAGACTACGAGCAGTACTTC | CASSLRDRRDYEQYF | 15 | - | TRBJ2-7 | - | TRBV21-1
TGTGCCAGCAGTTCCCAGGGGGGAACCGGGGAGCTGTTTTTT | CASSSQGGTGELFF | 14 | - | TRBJ2-2 | - | TRBV6-1
TGTGCCAGCAGCCCAGGGGGCCCAAGCGAGCAGTACTTC | CASSPGGPSEQYF | 13 | TRBD1 | TRBJ2-7 | - | TRBV7-7
TGTGCCAGCAGGGAAAGACAGGTAACATACGAGCAGTACTTC | CASRERQVTYEQYF | 14 | - | TRBJ2-7 | - | TRBV5-8
TGTGCCAGCAGTTTACGACAGCCTAATTCACCCCTCCACTTT | CASSLRQPNSPLHF | 14 | - | TRBJ1-6 | few | TRBV27
TGTGCCAGCAGCTTGGTTGGGACAGACTATGGCTACACCTTC | CASSLVGTDYGYTF | 14 | TRBD1 | TRBJ1-2 | - | TRBV5-6
TGTGCCAGCAGCCCCGGGGGGGGGATGAATTCACCCCTCCACTTT | CASSPGGGMNSPLHF | 15 | - | TRBJ1-6 | - | TRBV7-9
TGCGCCAGCAGCTTGAATGGCGGGGATGTTGACTATGGCTACACCTTC | CASSLNGGDVDYGYTF | 16 | - | TRBJ1-2 | - | TRBV5-1
TGTGCCAGTAGTATACTAGGGAACACTGAAGCTTTCTTT | CASSILGNTEAFF | 13 | - | TRBJ1-1 | - | TRBV19
TGTGCCAGCAGCGGACTAGCGGGGGCGAACACAGATACGCAGTATTTT | CASSGLAGANTDTQYF | 16 | TRBD2 | TRBJ2-3 | few | TRBV2
TGTGCCAGCAGTTTAATGAGAAACTCCTACGAGCAGTACTTC | CASSLMRNSYEQYF | 14 | - | TRBJ2-7 | - | TRBV27
TGTGCCAGCAGTGGGCGGGAATATGGCTACACCTTC | CASSGREYGYTF | 12 | - | TRBJ1-2 | - | TRBV2
TGTGCCAGCAGCTCCACAAATTGGACAGGAGGGAGATCCTATGGCTACACCTTC | CASSSTNWTGGRSYGYTF | 18 | TRBD1 | TRBJ1-2 | - | TRBV7-2
TGTGCCAGCAGCCCGGGACAGAACTATGGCTACACCTTC | CASSPGQNYGYTF | 13 | TRBD1 | TRBJ1-2 | - | TRBV28
TGTGCCAGCAGTTTAGAGTCAGGGATGAACACTGAAGCTTTCTTT | CASSLESGMNTEAFF | 15 | - | TRBJ1-1 | - | TRBV27
TGTGCCACTGGTGGACAGGGGGCCGGGGAGCTGTTTTTT | CATGGQGAGELFF | 13 | TRBD1 | TRBJ2-2 | - | TRBV19
TGTGCCAGCAGTACGACTGGAGGGAACACTGAAGCTTTCTTT | CASSTTGGNTEAFF | 14 | - | TRBJ1-1 | few | TRBV25-1
TGTGCCAGCAGCTTAGGGGGACATAGCACAGATACGCAGTATTTT | CASSLGGHSTDTQYF | 15 | - | TRBJ2-3 | - | TRBV7-2
TGCGCCAGCAGCCAACCCGGGACACCGATCTATGGCTACACCTTC | CASSQPGTPIYGYTF | 15 | - | TRBJ1-2 | - | TRBV4-1
TGCGCCAGCAGCCCCACTAGCAGGGAAAACGAGCAGTACTTC | CASSPTSRENEQYF | 14 | - | TRBJ2-7 | few | TRBV4-1
TGTGCCAGCAGCCAATCGCCCCTTGAGACAGGGGACACTGAAGCTTTCTTT | CASSQSPLETGDTEAFF | 17 | TRBD1 | TRBJ1-1 | few | TRBV28
TGTGCCAGTAGTATTGGGACAGGCTTTTACTCACCCCTCCACTTT | CASSIGTGFYSPLHF | 15 | TRBD1 | TRBJ1-6 | - | TRBV19
TGTGCCAGCAGTTACTCCTCTAGCGCCCCGAATACGCAGTATTTT | CASSYSSSAPNTQYF | 15 | - | TRBJ2-3 | - | TRBV6-5